Each of the 20 T cell receptor beta chains below was sequenced from the same sample in a study of prognosis after radiotherapy for stage I lung cancer (dated by TCRdb to 2020 to 2022). Sequencing relied on an Illumina HiSeq 3000. Two rounds of multiplex PCR on genomic DNA were used to amplify the TCR beta CDR3 region. In the first round of PCR, primers specific to each TRBV and TRBJ gene were used, and the primer sequences are filed in Chinese patent CN105087789A. The public reads were reanalyzed by TCRdb: fastp trimming at Q25, MiXCR alignment, in-frame beta chains only. Rows merge per CDR3 protein into single entries with the most common DNA and genes. Recorded for this sample are roughly 26,000 distinct CDR3 sequences; around 32% of them occurred a single time. About 32% of the sample comes from the top ten. Sequencing used PBMCs, obtained before or after stereotactic body radiation therapy (not recorded which). The receptors were sampled from a donor aged 50 or older with non-small cell lung cancer.

Concerning this clonotype itself: An end of the junction does not agree with germline; a read error may underlie this. J is TRBJ1-6 and V is TRBV2; D possibly corresponds to TRBD1 (5 bases). The CDR3 length is 14 residues. The V gene's germline CDR1 is SNHLY and CDR2 FYNNEI. Here the CDR3 reads CASSPQGAGPPLHF. Here the CDR3 DNA reads TGTGCCAGCAGTCCACAAGGGGCGGGTCCACCCCTCCACTTC.

The rearrangement uses TRBV6-2 or TRBV6-3 and TRBJ1-1; the match to TRBD1 covers 7 bases. V trimming: 5 bases; J trimming: 3 bases; junction bases outside the gene matches: 9. The CDR3 spans 15 residues. Looked up from germline, CDR1 is MNHEY and CDR2 is SVGEGT. The CDR3 coding sequence is TGTGCCAGCAGTCCCGGGACAGCGGGACACACTGAAGCTTTCTTT. This encodes CASSPGTAGHTEAFF.

V gene TRBV6-1 combines with J gene TRBJ1-6; 8 bases fit TRBD1. J gave up 6 bases and V 5 bases, and 3 bases lay outside the gene matches. The CDR3 consists of 14 residues. Per the germline V gene, CDR1 is MNHNS and CDR2 is SASEGT. Here the CDR3 DNA reads TGTGCCAGCAGTCCCGACAGGGGTAATTCACCCCTCCACTTT. Amino acids: CASSPDRGNSPLHF.

The chain carries TRBV6-1 and TRBJ2-1; D gene uncertain. Germline assignment: CDR1 MNHNS and CDR2 SASEGT. The CDR3 extends over 14 amino acids. Trimming left V 6 bases short and J 10 bases short, with 19 bases between. The CDR3 sequence: CASSQLRIAAEQFF. Here the CDR3 DNA reads TGTGCCAGCAGCCAACTTCGAATAGCCGCCGAGCAGTTCTTC.

This clonotype was counted ten times or more. This chain connects TRBV12-3 or TRBV12-4 to TRBJ2-7; D possibly uses TRBD1 or TRBD2 (5 bases each). The V and J ends lost 0 bases and 5 bases respectively, with 14 bases between them. The CDR3 spans 15 residues. Here the CDR3 reads CASSLAQGAWHEQYF. CDR3 sequence (DNA): TGTGCCAGCAGTTTAGCGCAGGGAGCCTGGCACGAGCAGTACTTC.

In its sample, this clonotype was seen many times. The rearrangement links TRBV6-5 to TRBJ2-3; D is possibly TRBD2 (7 bases). From germline, CDR1 is MNHEY and CDR2 SVGAGI. This CDR3 is 19 amino acids long. V was pared by 0 bases and J by 0 bases, with 19 bases between. The CDR3 spells CASSYSGGRSYPSTDTQYF. In DNA, the CDR3 is TGTGCCAGCAGTTACTCGGGGGGGCGATCCTATCCTAGCACAGATACGCAGTATTTT.

Turning to this clonotype: A far bigger clonotype differs at one base, so this is likely a read error. The chain uses TRBV6-2 or TRBV6-3 and TRBJ2-1, with D uncertain. V lost 2 bases to trimming and J lost 6 bases, with 5 bases between them. The CDR3 contains 12 residues. CDR1 and CDR2 (germline): MNHEY, SVGEGT. CDR3 sequence: CASSYVLNEQFF. The CDR3 coding sequence is TGTGCCAGCAGTTACGTTCTCAATGAGCAGTTCTTC.

At least ten counts were recorded for this clonotype. This chain links TRBV11-3 with TRBJ2-3; D is ambiguous. Germline V CDR1 and CDR2: SGHNT, YENEEA. The germline V and J ends were trimmed by 4 bases and 2 bases, with 7 bases remaining between them. This CDR3 is built from 13 residues. CDR3 protein: CASSSHATDTQYF. In DNA form, the CDR3 reads TGTGCCAGCAGCTCCCATGCCACAGATACGCAGTATTTT.

The chain is built from TRBV7-3 and TRBJ2-2, with D unresolved. Germline loops: CDR1 SGHTA, CDR2 FQGTGA. The CDR3 contains 17 residues. V shed 0 bases and J shed 6 bases, with 17 bases lying between them. The CDR3 DNA is TGTGCCAGCAGCTTAACGGGTGACATGTCGGGTCCCGGGGAGCTGTTTTTT. This codes for CASSLTGDMSGPGELFF.

This clonotype was counted once. Just one base apart from a much larger clone, this may be a read error. The CDR3 DNA sequence: TGTGCCAGAAGTGGCGGGATCCTCAATCAGCCCCAGCATTTT. Translation gives CARSGGILNQPQHF. This chain uses TRBV6-2 or TRBV6-3 with TRBJ1-5; D unresolved. Trimming took off 9 bases at V and 3 bases at J, with 15 bases between the two ends. The CDR3 length is 14 residues. CDR1 and CDR2 (germline): MNHEY, SVGEGT.

This clonotype came up many times. The rearrangement links TRBV9 to TRBJ1-3; D gene ambiguous. Germline assignment: CDR1 SGDLS and CDR2 YYNGEE. The CDR3 runs to 13 residues. Deletions cut 3 bases from V and 0 bases from J, with 4 bases between. This CDR3 reads CASSDSSGNTIYF. The CDR3 DNA reads as TGTGCCAGCAGCGACAGCTCTGGAAACACCATATATTTT.

As concerns this clonotype: With a far larger clone one base away, a read error is the likely cause. The chain couples TRBV6-5 to TRBJ1-6, with D perhaps matching TRBD1 (5 bases). Per the germline V gene, CDR1 is MNHEY and CDR2 is SVGAGI. The CDR3 consists of 14 residues. The CDR3 spells CPSSAGPYNSPLHF. Here the CDR3 DNA reads TGTCCCAGCAGCGCAGGGCCCTATAATTCACCCCTCCACTTT.

This chain uses TRBV5-1 with TRBJ2-2; 7 bases fit TRBD2. The CDR3 has 15 amino acids. The V gene's germline CDR1 is SGHRS and CDR2 YFSETQ. J lost 2 bases, V lost 2 bases, and 3 bases had no gene match. The CDR3 is CASSLAGLNTGELFF. CDR3 nucleotide sequence: TGCGCCAGCAGCTTAGCGGGACTCAACACCGGGGAGCTGTTTTTT.

Comment on this clonotype: This sequence may be a read error, since a much larger clone differs from it by one base. The V and J genes are TRBV6-1 and TRBJ1-1; D gene uncertain. The CDR3 is 13 amino acids. V gave up 5 bases and J gave up 11 bases, with 18 bases separating them. Germline lookup yields CDR1 MNHNS and CDR2 SASEGT. CDR3 amino acids: CASSPKPRPTAFF. DNA for the CDR3: TGTGCCAGCAGTCCCAAGCCTCGCCCGACGGCTTTCTTT.

This clonotype was counted at least ten times. V usage is TRBV2 and J usage is TRBJ2-5; 8 bases are shared with TRBD1. The length of the CDR3 is 14 residues. V lost 6 bases, J lost 5 bases, and 8 bases stayed unmatched. Germline loops: CDR1 SNHLY, CDR2 FYNNEI. CDR3 DNA: TGTGCCAGCAGACGGGACAGGCAGAGGGAGACCCAGTACTTC. Protein sequence: CASRRDRQRETQYF.

This clonotype appeared many times. The V gene is TRBV27, the J gene TRBJ2-7; 8 bases line up with TRBD2. This CDR3 contains 13 residues. The germline V gene encodes CDR1 MNHEY and CDR2 SMNVEV (reference sequence). Unmatched junction bases numbered 4, after V lost 3 bases and J lost 6 bases. CDR3 region: CASSFLAGSEQYF. CDR3 sequence (DNA): TGTGCCAGCAGTTTCCTAGCGGGTTCCGAGCAGTACTTC.

This clonotype was picked up many times. The chain is built from TRBV11-2 and TRBJ2-2, with a weak D call TRBD1 (5 bases). The CDR3 covers 14 residues. Germline values: CDR1 SGHAT, CDR2 FQNNGV. Trimming removed 5 bases from V and 6 bases from J, with 13 bases in between. The CDR3 sequence is CASSKMAGSGELFF. The CDR3 DNA sequence: TGTGCCAGCAGCAAGATGGCAGGGTCCGGGGAGCTGTTTTTT. The full variable domain, with the rest looked up from reference TRBV11-2 and TRBJ2-2, is EAGVAQSPRYKIIEKRQSVAFWCNPISGHATLYWYQQILGQGPKLLIQFQNNGVVDDSQLPKDRFSAERLKGVDSTLKIQPAKLEDSAVYLCASSKMAGSGELFFGEGSRLTVL.

Ten or more counts support this clonotype. V usage is TRBV9 and J usage is TRBJ2-7; the D call may be TRBD1 or TRBD2 (5 bases each). The ends were cut back, 7 bases at V and 7 bases at J, with 21 bases in the middle. CDR3 length: 14 residues. Looked up from germline, CDR1 is SGDLS and CDR2 is YYNGEE. Written as DNA, the CDR3 is TGTGCCAGCTCTCCCGGGACGAGGATTAAGGAGCAGTACTTC. It translates to CASSPGTRIKEQYF.

This sequence joins TRBV6-2 or TRBV6-3 and TRBJ2-5, with 9 positions matching TRBD1. Germline V lookup: CDR1 MNHEY, CDR2 SVGEGT. V was clipped by 5 bases and J by 5 bases; unmatched bases: 3. The CDR3 totals 13 residues. CDR3 region: CASSIGQGETQYF. As DNA, the CDR3 is TGTGCCAGCAGTATCGGACAGGGGGAGACCCAGTACTTC.

This clonotype was counted ten times or more. V usage is TRBV4-1 and J usage is TRBJ2-1; D remains unclear. With 0 bases removed from V and 5 bases from J, the gap between germline ends came to 5 bases. The CDR3 extends over 13 amino acids. Germline CDR1 reads MGHRA; CDR2 reads YSYEKL. CDR3 in amino acids: CASSQEGHNEQFF. The CDR3 bases are TGCGCCAGCAGCCAAGAAGGTCACAATGAGCAGTTCTTC.